This is a list of T cell receptor beta chains from one sample in a study of blood T cell repertoires in COVID-19. TCRdb's copy holds only in-frame clones and misses some; the assay was immunoSEQ multiplex PCR. The table shows about 78,000 clones, with approximately 86% occurring only once. The sample was peripheral blood. The receptor set was obtained from an older woman with acute or convalescent COVID-19. The CDR3 runs from the conserved cysteine through the conserved F or W.

j_call v_call cdr3_length cdr3_aa
TRBJ1-1 TRBV6-2/TRBV6-3 15 CASSPGQGANTEAFF
TRBJ1-2 TRBV7-9 13 CASSIQGAGGYTF
TRBJ2-1 TRBV5-1 17 CASSLGFGGRATDEQFF
TRBJ1-5 TRBV30 18 CAWSLSGTGGRSNQPQHF
TRBJ2-1 TRBV5-1 16 CASSILTSGGYNEQFF
TRBJ2-7 TRBV6-2/TRBV6-3 12 CASSDRAYEQYF
TRBJ1-5 TRBV18 15 CASSPPADSNQPQHF
TRBJ2-1 TRBV7-6 15 CASSLVAGFNNEQFF
TRBJ2-2 TRBV6-4 15 CASSDQAGGGGELFF
TRBJ2-2 TRBV5-1 14 CASSLTGGTGELFF
TRBJ2-2 TRBV29-1 15 CTVGSGAGNTGELFF
TRBJ2-7 TRBV11-2 16 CASSSDPGLAGYEQYF
TRBJ2-2 TRBV29-1 13 CSGQDSNTGELFF
TRBJ1-5 TRBV6-1 14 CASSEIGPGQPQHF
TRBJ2-7 TRBV13 16 CASSPIATYTPYEQYF
TRBJ2-1 TRBV7-3 13 CASSLTAAHEQFF
TRBJ2-1 TRBV2 15 CASSVDGYRGNEQFF
TRBJ1-5 TRBV27 14 CASKRVGSNQPQHF
TRBJ2-1 TRBV5-4 15 CASTLAGGPSPEQFF
TRBJ2-3 TRBV19 13 CASSIRSWDTQYF